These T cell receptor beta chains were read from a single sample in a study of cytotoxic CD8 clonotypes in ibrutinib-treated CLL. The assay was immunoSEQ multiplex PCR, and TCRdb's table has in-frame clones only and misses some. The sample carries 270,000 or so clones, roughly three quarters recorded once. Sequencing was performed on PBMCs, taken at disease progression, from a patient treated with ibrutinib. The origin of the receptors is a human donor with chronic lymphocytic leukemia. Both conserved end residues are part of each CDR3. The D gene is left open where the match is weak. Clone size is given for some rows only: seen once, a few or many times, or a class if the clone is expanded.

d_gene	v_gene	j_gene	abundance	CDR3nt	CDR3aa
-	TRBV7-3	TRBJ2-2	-	TGTGCCAGCAGCCCTCGAACCGGGGAGCTGTTTTTT	CASSPRTGELFF
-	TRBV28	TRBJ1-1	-	TGTGCCAGCAGTTTTCCGTTAATAGTCGGCGGGCGAACTGAAGCTTTCTTT	CASSFPLIVGGRTEAFF
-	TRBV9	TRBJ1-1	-	TGTGCCAGCAGCCACAACTCAGCGGGGAACACTGAAGCTTTCTTT	CASSHNSAGNTEAFF
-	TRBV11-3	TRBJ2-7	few	TGTGCCAGCGCTAGGGGGGCGGGCTCCTACGAGCAGTACTTC	CASARGAGSYEQYF
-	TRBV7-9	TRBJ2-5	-	TGTTCCGTCGAGGGGGGACGGCAAGAGACCCAGTACTTC	CSVEGGRQETQYF
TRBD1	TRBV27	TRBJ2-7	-	TGTGCCAGCAGTCCGCGACAGGGCAACTCCTACGAGCAGTACTTC	CASSPRQGNSYEQYF
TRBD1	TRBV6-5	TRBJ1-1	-	TGTGCCAGCTTCCGGGACAGATACTTGAACACTGAAGCTTTCTTT	CASFRDRYLNTEAFF
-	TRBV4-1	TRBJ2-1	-	TGCGCCAGCAGCCAAGTGACCAGGGGATGGTACAATGAGCAGTTCTTC	CASSQVTRGWYNEQFF
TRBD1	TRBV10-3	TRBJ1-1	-	TGTGCCATCGAGGGACAGGGGAACACTGAAGCTTTCTTT	CAIEGQGNTEAFF
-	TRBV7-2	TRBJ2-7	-	TGTGCCAGCAGCCTCTCCTACGAGCAGTACTTC	CASSLSYEQYF
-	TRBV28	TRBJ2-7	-	TGTGCCAGCAGTTTGTTTGGCGGGACCTACGAGCAGTACTTC	CASSLFGGTYEQYF